Here is one T cell receptor beta chain with its context. V lost 3 bases to trimming and J lost 2 bases; unmatched junction nucleotides: 3. This CDR3 contains 15 residues. CDR1 and CDR2 (germline): MNHNS, SASEGT. This sample stems from a study of control samples from healthy donors and cancer patients. Here immunoSEQ multiplex PCR was the method, and the copy in TCRdb shows in-frame clones only, minus some. This sample carries 78,000 or so clones, roughly 84% of them seen once, and the ten largest clones take around 6%. The rearrangement uses TRBV6-1 and TRBJ2-3, with 9 bases matching TRBD2. The sequence was obtained from a woman in her forties or fifties in good health. Specimen: blood. The CDR3 nucleotides are TGTGCCAGCAGTGATCCTAGCGGGGACACAGATACGCAGTATTTT. It codes for CASSDPSGDTDTQYF.